The next 32 T cell receptor beta chains were all read from a single sample in a study of cytomegalovirus exposure and HLA in healthy donors. PCR employed 60 Vbeta and 13 Jbeta primers. Sequencing used immunoSEQ multiplex PCR; TCRdb keeps in-frame clones, though not all of them. The sample holds roughly 160,000 clones; roughly four fifths are singletons and the top ten take approximately 2.3%. The specimen was PBMCs. The receptors shown here come from a female donor in good health and CMV-seronegative.

The chain couples TRBV11-2 to TRBJ1-1; D possibly corresponds to TRBD1 (5 bases). Germline V gives CDR1 SGHAT, CDR2 FQNNGV. The V gene lost 1 base and the J gene lost 5 bases, with 11 bases spanning the gap. The CDR3 runs to 14 residues. CDR3 nucleotide sequence: TGTGCCAGCAGCTTAGGGGGCGCGGGAACTGAAGCTTTCTTT. This sequence encodes CASSLGGAGTEAFF.

This clone was seen a few times. V usage is TRBV10-3 and J usage is TRBJ1-4; TRBD1 aligns across 8 bases. In germline, CDR1 is ENHRY, CDR2 SYGVKD. V lost 6 bases to trimming and J lost 7 bases; unmatched junction nucleotides: 7. The CDR3 covers 14 residues. CDR3 bases: TGTGCCATCAGCCCGGGACAGGAGGGTGAAAAACTGTTTTTT. Amino acids: CAISPGQEGEKLFF.

The J gene is TRBJ2-2, the V gene TRBV19; 12 nucleotides match TRBD2. Germline CDR1 is LNHDA and CDR2 is SQIVND (reference sequence). The CDR3 length is 19 residues. The V and J ends lost 5 bases and 2 bases, in that order; junction bases with no gene match: 12. CDR3 sequence (DNA): TGTGCCAGTAGTCCGAGGACTAGCGGGACTCACATAAACACCGGGGAGCTGTTTTTT. Translating gives CASSPRTSGTHINTGELFF.

The chain couples TRBV9 to TRBJ2-2, with 9 bases fitting TRBD1. The CDR3 runs to 18 residues. Germline V gene sequence: CDR1 SGDLS, CDR2 YYNGEE. V shed 3 bases and J 4 bases; nucleotides not matched to a gene: 13. The CDR3 sequence is CASSAHLPGQGFTGELFF. CDR3 DNA sequence: TGTGCCAGCAGCGCCCACCTCCCGGGACAGGGTTTCACCGGGGAGCTGTTTTTT. Combining the CDR3 with reference TRBV9 and TRBJ2-2 gives the whole variable domain DSGVTQTPKHLITATGQRVTLRCSPRSGDLSVYWYQQSLDQGLQFLIQYYNGEERAKGNILERFSAQQFPDLHSELNLSSLELGDSALYFCASSAHLPGQGFTGELFFGEGSRLTVL.

This clone was detected once. This CDR3 is CASSQEPGQQETQYF. CDR3 coding DNA: TGTGCCAGCAGTCAAGAGCCGGGACAGCAAGAGACCCAGTACTTC. V is TRBV6-5 and J is TRBJ2-5, with 7 bases matching TRBD1. Germline CDR1 and CDR2: MNHEY and SVGAGI. This CDR3 contains 15 residues. The V segment lost 5 bases and the J segment 2 bases; nucleotides outside the gene matches: 8.

In regard to this clone: Other DNA sequences in the same sample also yield this CDR3. The CDR3 DNA follows: TGTGCCAGCTCACCCCAGAGGAGTTACAATGAGCAGTTCTTC. Residues: CASSPQRSYNEQFF. The V call is TRBV18, the J call TRBJ2-1; no clear D gene. The CDR3 loop spans 14 amino acids. With 3 bases removed from V and 4 bases from J, the gap between germline ends came to 10 bases. Looked up from germline, CDR1 is KGHSH and CDR2 is LQKENI.

V gene TRBV5-1 combines with J gene TRBJ2-5; 9 nucleotides match TRBD2. The J call may be faulty, since TRBJ2-7 better matches the DNA end. The CDR3 sequence is 18 residues long. CDR1 and CDR2 (germline): SGHRS, YFSETQ. The CDR3 protein is CASSFYTGTSPSSGEQYF. CDR3 DNA: TGCGCCAGCAGCTTTTACACCGGGACTAGCCCTAGCTCAGGCGAGCAGTACTTC.

To note about this clone: In the same sample, other DNA sequences code for this CDR3. This chain joins TRBV5-6 and TRBJ1-5; 9 nucleotides align to TRBD1. CDR1 is SGHDT, CDR2 YYEEEE, per germline. Trimming cost V 1 base and J 7 bases; bases outside gene matches: 12. CDR3 length: 17 residues. CDR3 DNA: TGTGCCAGCAGCTTGTGGGGGCCGGGACAGGGTTTCCAGCCCCAGCATTTT. Residues: CASSLWGPGQGFQPQHF.

The rearrangement joins TRBV4-1 to TRBJ1-1; a weak D match, TRBD1 (5 bases). V lost 1 base, J lost 4 bases, and 13 bases lay in between. Germline lookup yields CDR1 MGHRA and CDR2 YSYEKL. CDR3 length: 15 residues. The CDR3 loop reads CASSQGSGFGTEAFF. CDR3 nucleotide sequence: TGCGCCAGCAGCCAAGGGTCAGGGTTCGGCACTGAAGCTTTCTTT.

The chain carries TRBV7-9 and TRBJ1-1; the match to TRBD1 covers 8 bases. From germline, CDR1 is SEHNR and CDR2 FQNEAQ (reference sequence). CDR3 length: 16 amino acids. With 4 bases clipped from V and 0 bases from J, the junction kept 7 bases outside the gene matches. Written as DNA, the CDR3 is TGTGCCAGCAGCTCAAGGACAGGGCAAATGAACACTGAAGCTTTCTTT. This translates into CASSSRTGQMNTEAFF.

The chain links TRBV18 to TRBJ1-3, with TRBD1 identical over 10 bases. The germline V gene has CDR1 KGHSH and CDR2 LQKENI. V was pared by 3 bases and J by 3 bases, with 5 bases of the junction left unmatched. This CDR3 contains 16 residues. The CDR3 loop is CASSPRQGAFGNTIYF. The CDR3 region has the DNA TGTGCCAGCTCACCGCGACAGGGGGCGTTTGGAAACACCATATATTTT.

The chain has TRBV4-2 and TRBJ1-5, with D unresolved. V lost 0 bases to trimming and J lost 4 bases, with 10 bases between them. The CDR3 sequence is 15 residues long. Germline V CDR1 and CDR2: LGHNA, YNFKEQ. This chain's CDR3 is CASSQDQASNQPQHF. The CDR3 nucleotides are TGTGCCAGCAGCCAAGATCAGGCGAGTAATCAGCCCCAGCATTTT.

This chain uses TRBV28 with TRBJ2-2; 11 bases line up with TRBD2. The CDR3 runs 22 residues. Germline V gene lookup returns CDR1 MDHEN and CDR2 SYDVKM. Unmatched junction bases numbered 19, after V lost 4 bases and J lost 0 bases. The CDR3 DNA reads TGTGCCAGCAGTTCCCCACGGGGCTCTAATAGCGGGAGGGCCCCGAACACCGGGGAGCTGTTTTTT. The encoded protein is CASSSPRGSNSGRAPNTGELFF. The whole variable domain, remainder taken from reference TRBV28 and TRBJ2-2, is DVKVTQSSRYLVKRTGEKVFLECVQDMDHENMFWYRQDPGLGLRLIYFSYDVKMKEKGDIPEGYSVSREKKERFSLILESASTNQTSMYLCASSSPRGSNSGRAPNTGELFFGEGSRLTVL.

The gene calls are TRBV29-1 and TRBJ1-2; D uncertain. Germline V gene lookup returns CDR1 SQVTM and CDR2 ANQGSEA. V dropped 1 base and J dropped 4 bases, with 7 bases sitting between them. The CDR3 sequence is 12 residues long. The chain's CDR3 is CSVEGEAYGYTF. Written as DNA, the CDR3 is TGCAGCGTTGAAGGGGAGGCCTATGGCTACACCTTC.

A word on this clone: At the DNA level, this CDR3 is encoded by other sequences in the same sample as well. The V call is TRBV2, the J call TRBJ2-7; weak D call: TRBD2 (6 bases). Trimming cost V 4 bases and J 7 bases, with 17 bases left between them. Germline CDR1 SNHLY, CDR2 FYNNEI. The CDR3 runs to 14 residues. The CDR3 DNA reads TGTGCCAGCAGTGCGGGACTGACGCTGAGGGAGCAGTACTTC. It specifies CASSAGLTLREQYF.

The V call is TRBV10-3, the J call TRBJ1-2; D is possibly TRBD1 (6 bases). In germline, CDR1 is ENHRY, CDR2 SYGVKD. V lost 10 bases to trimming and J lost 7 bases, with 19 bases between them. The CDR3 length is 13 residues. Here the CDR3 reads CAKQGSQGGGYTF. The CDR3 DNA follows: TGTGCCAAACAGGGTAGTCAAGGGGGTGGCTACACCTTC.

This clone occurred once. This sequence joins TRBV6-5 and TRBJ2-1; maybe TRBD2 (7 bases). The CDR3 consists of 15 residues. Per germline, CDR1 MNHEY and CDR2 SVGAGI. The ends were cut back, 1 base at V and 9 bases at J, with 16 bases in the middle. CDR3 DNA sequence: TGTGCCAGCAGTTACTTAGGGGGAGGGTTAGGTGAGCAGTTCTTC. Amino acids: CASSYLGGGLGEQFF.

This chain connects TRBV9 to TRBJ2-7; 8 nucleotides line up with TRBD2. The germline V gene has CDR1 SGDLS and CDR2 YYNGEE. The J segment lost 1 base and the V segment lost 0 bases, leaving 0 bases of the junction unmatched. This CDR3 contains 14 residues. CDR3 DNA: TGTGCCAGCAGCGTAGTAGCGGGGTCCTACGAGCAGTACTTC. Translating gives CASSVVAGSYEQYF. Together with reference TRBV9 and TRBJ2-7, the CDR3 gives the full variable domain: DSGVTQTPKHLITATGQRVTLRCSPRSGDLSVYWYQQSLDQGLQFLIQYYNGEERAKGNILERFSAQQFPDLHSELNLSSLELGDSALYFCASSVVAGSYEQYFGPGTRLTVT.

CDR3 in amino acids: CASSTKRNEQFF. The CDR3 DNA reads TGTGCCAGCAGTACTAAAAGGAATGAGCAGTTCTTC. The chain joins TRBV27 to TRBJ2-1; D unclear. With 5 bases removed from V and 7 bases from J, the gap between germline ends came to 9 bases. The CDR3 is 12 residues long. Looked up from germline, CDR1 is MNHEY and CDR2 is SMNVEV (reference sequence).

In its sample, this clone was seen a few times. This sequence joins TRBV5-1 and TRBJ2-4; 8 bases align to TRBD2. CDR1 SGHRS and CDR2 YFSETQ come from the germline V gene. With 4 bases clipped from V and 5 bases from J, the junction kept 14 bases outside the gene matches. This CDR3 region has 17 residues. CDR3: CASSHNRAAGGQNIQYF. The DNA for the CDR3 is TGCGCCAGCAGCCATAACCGGGCCGCGGGGGGACAAAACATTCAGTACTTC.

V is TRBV7-9 and J is TRBJ1-1, with D maybe TRBD1 (5 bases). Germline V CDR1 and CDR2: SEHNR, FQNEAQ (reference sequence). V was trimmed by 7 bases and J by 1 base, leaving 13 bases between them. The CDR3 spans 14 residues. The CDR3: CASTLGHPNTEAFF. CDR3 nucleotide sequence: TGTGCCAGCACCCTGGGGCACCCGAACACTGAAGCTTTCTTT. The full variable domain, completed using reference TRBV7-9 and TRBJ1-1, is DTGVSQNPRHKITKRGQNVTFRCDPISEHNRLYWYRQTLGQGPEFLTYFQNEAQLEKSRLLSDRFSAERPKGSFSTLEIQRTEQGDSAMYLCASTLGHPNTEAFFGQGTRLTVV.

The rearrangement joins TRBV10-3 to TRBJ2-2; D possibly corresponds to TRBD1 (6 bases). This CDR3 region has 13 residues. Germline CDR1 ENHRY, CDR2 SYGVKD. The ends were cut back, 6 bases at V and 8 bases at J, with 13 bases in the middle. The CDR3 spells CAIRGAPGGELFF. The DNA for the CDR3 is TGTGCCATCAGGGGGGCCCCGGGGGGGGAGCTGTTTTTT.

The chain carries TRBV19 and TRBJ2-5, with D perhaps TRBD2 (5 bases). Germline values: CDR1 LNHDA, CDR2 SQIVND (reference sequence). This CDR3 region has 17 residues. The ends were cut back, 4 bases at V and 3 bases at J, with 21 bases in the middle. CDR3 DNA: TGTGCCAGTAGTACTTACCCCGACTCCCCGGGGAAAGAGACCCAGTACTTC. Protein sequence: CASSTYPDSPGKETQYF.

The rearrangement uses TRBV27 and TRBJ1-2; 10 bases line up with TRBD1. The V segment lost 8 bases and the J segment 3 bases; nucleotides outside the gene matches: 9. This CDR3 has 15 residues. Germline CDR1 MNHEY, CDR2 SMNVEV (reference sequence). Here the CDR3 reads CASGSDRGAYYGYTF. For the CDR3, the DNA is TGTGCCAGCGGATCGGACAGGGGGGCGTACTATGGCTACACCTTC.

The chain recombines TRBV7-2 with TRBJ2-5; weak D call: TRBD1 (5 bases). This CDR3 has 14 amino acids. The germline V and J ends were trimmed by 0 bases and 11 bases, with 16 bases remaining between them. In germline, CDR1 is SGHTA, CDR2 FQGNSA. CDR3: CASSLAQGWGEQYF. CDR3 nucleotides: TGTGCCAGCAGCTTAGCGCAGGGTTGGGGTGAGCAGTACTTC.

The table lists this clone with a count of one. The V and J genes are TRBV4-2 and TRBJ2-3; 11 bases agree with TRBD2. Germline CDR1 reads LGHNA; CDR2 reads YNFKEQ. V dropped 1 base and J dropped 6; count of bases not matched to a gene: 9. The CDR3 covers 17 residues. CDR3 sequence reads: CASSQVWGSGGEDTQYF. The CDR3 DNA sequence: TGTGCCAGCAGCCAAGTGTGGGGTAGCGGGGGGGAGGATACGCAGTATTTT.

The J gene is TRBJ1-1, the V gene TRBV5-1; 7 bases are a match to TRBD1. The CDR3 loop spans 18 amino acids. The trim removed 0 bases at V and 1 base at J, leaving 12 bases unmatched. Looked up from germline, CDR1 is SGHRS and CDR2 is YFSETQ. The DNA of the CDR3 is TGCGCCAGCAGCTTGGATGTCGGAACCCGGACAGGGAACACTGAAGCTTTCTTT. Amino acids: CASSLDVGTRTGNTEAFF.

The chain links TRBV7-8 to TRBJ1-5; weak D call: TRBD1 (6 bases). Germline-derived CDR1 and CDR2 are SGHVS and FQNEAQ. Deletions cut 5 bases from V and 4 bases from J, with 12 bases between. The CDR3 covers 14 residues. The CDR3 DNA reads as TGTGCCAGCAGCCCGGTGGACAGTAATCAGCCCCAGCATTTT. Residues: CASSPVDSNQPQHF.

The rearrangement links TRBV5-8 to TRBJ2-3, with 10 bases matching TRBD1. The germline CDR1 and CDR2 sequences are SGHTS and YDEGEE. The CDR3 spans 14 residues. The trim removed 5 bases at V and 3 bases at J, leaving 3 bases unmatched. The CDR3 nucleotides are TGTGCCAGCAGGTGGACAGGGGGGACAGATACGCAGTATTTT. Protein product: CASRWTGGTDTQYF.

V and J are TRBV6-6 and TRBJ1-1, with 7 positions matching TRBD1. The CDR3 loop spans 16 amino acids. Germline values: CDR1 MNHNY, CDR2 SVGAGI (reference sequence). J gave up 5 bases and V 5 bases, and 14 bases lay outside the gene matches. The CDR3 is CASSDYRQGRGTEAFF. CDR3 sequence (DNA): TGTGCCAGCAGTGACTACCGACAGGGACGGGGAACTGAAGCTTTCTTT.

The rearrangement links TRBV27 to TRBJ2-2, with 7 positions matching TRBD1. Germline CDR1 and CDR2: MNHEY and SMNVEV (reference sequence). The V gene end was trimmed by 7 bases and the J gene end by 0 bases; junction bases not matched to a gene: 5. CDR3 size: 15 residues. Here the CDR3 reads CASTLTGTNTGELFF. In nucleotides, the CDR3 is TGTGCCAGCACGCTGACAGGGACGAACACCGGGGAGCTGTTTTTT.

J is TRBJ2-7 and V is TRBV15; 9 bases line up with TRBD1. With 0 bases clipped from V and 3 bases from J, the junction kept 0 bases outside the gene matches. Germline CDR1 and CDR2: LNHNV and YYDKDF (reference sequence). The CDR3 runs 14 residues. The CDR3 sequence: CATSREGQGYEQYF. CDR3 bases: TGTGCCACCAGCAGAGAGGGACAGGGCTACGAGCAGTACTTC. Full variable domain (rest looked up from reference TRBV15 and TRBJ2-7): DAMVIQNPRYQVTQFGKPVTLSCSQTLNHNVMYWYQQKSSQAPKLLFHYYDKDFNNEADTPDNFQSRRPNTSFCFLDIRSPGLGDTAMYLCATSREGQGYEQYFGPGTRLTVT.